These T cell receptor beta chains were read from a single sample in a study of early T cells in non-severe SARS-CoV-2 infection. TCRdb re-derived calls from the 5' RACE reads in MiXCR, one entry per CDR3 protein. The sample shows about 84,000 distinct CDR3 sequences, 9.5% to 13% of them seen only once. Specimen: whole blood. Receptors were obtained from an adult who was a healthcare worker with PCR-confirmed SARS-CoV-2 infection or an uninfected control (not recorded which). Each CDR3 is given with its conserved first and last residue. The D gene is left open where the match is weak. Not every row has a clone size; where given, it reads once, few, many or a size class.

V gene: TRBV30; clone size: many; J gene: TRBJ2-7; D gene: NA; CDR3 protein: CAWGPGPLQYF; CDR3 DNA: TGTGCCTGGGGACCGGGACCCCTTCAGTACTTC
V gene: TRBV10-2; clone size: few; J gene: TRBJ2-2; D gene: NA; CDR3 protein: CASSEVNTGELFF; CDR3 DNA: TGCGCCAGCAGTGAGGTGAACACCGGGGAGCTGTTTTTT
V gene: TRBV6-1; clone size: few; J gene: TRBJ2-1; D gene: TRBD2; CDR3 protein: CAGSTSGGLDEQFF; CDR3 DNA: TGTGCCGGGTCGACTAGCGGGGGGCTCGATGAACAGTTCTTC
V gene: TRBV15; clone size: NA; J gene: TRBJ2-2; D gene: TRBD2; CDR3 protein: CATSSSGKNTGELFF; CDR3 DNA: TGTGCCACCAGCAGTAGCGGGAAGAACACCGGGGAGCTGTTTTTT
V gene: TRBV20-1; clone size: once; J gene: TRBJ2-7; D gene: NA; CDR3 protein: CSATGRGSYEQYF; CDR3 DNA: TGCAGTGCTACGGGACGGGGGTCCTACGAGCAGTACTTC
V gene: TRBV6-1; clone size: few; J gene: TRBJ1-1; D gene: NA; CDR3 protein: CASSGVSTEAFF; CDR3 DNA: TGTGCCAGCAGCGGGGTTTCGACTGAAGCTTTCTTT
V gene: TRBV30; clone size: few; J gene: TRBJ1-1; D gene: NA; CDR3 protein: CAWLARPGATEAFF; CDR3 DNA: TGTGCCTGGCTAGCCCGGCCAGGGGCCACTGAAGCTTTCTTT
V gene: TRBV29-1; clone size: NA; J gene: TRBJ2-3; D gene: NA; CDR3 protein: CSSHGQVITDTQYF; CDR3 DNA: TGCAGCTCCCACGGGCAGGTTATCACAGATACGCAGTATTTT
V gene: TRBV28; clone size: NA; J gene: TRBJ2-7; D gene: TRBD1; CDR3 protein: CASQGARYEQYF; CDR3 DNA: TGTGCCAGCCAGGGGGCAAGGTACGAGCAGTACTTC
V gene: TRBV9; clone size: few; J gene: TRBJ2-3; D gene: NA; CDR3 protein: CASSVGGADTDTQYF; CDR3 DNA: TGTGCCAGCAGCGTAGGCGGGGCGGACACAGATACGCAGTATTTT
V gene: TRBV19; clone size: many; J gene: TRBJ1-4; D gene: NA; CDR3 protein: CATRPDRSTNEKLFF; CDR3 DNA: TGTGCCACCCGTCCAGACAGATCAACTAATGAAAAACTGTTTTTT
V gene: TRBV18; clone size: few; J gene: TRBJ1-1; D gene: NA; CDR3 protein: CASSPPTGMNTEAFF; CDR3 DNA: TGTGCCAGCTCACCACCCACAGGGATGAACACTGAAGCTTTCTTT
V gene: TRBV30; clone size: many; J gene: TRBJ2-5; D gene: TRBD1; CDR3 protein: CAWSVYTGGYQETQYF; CDR3 DNA: TGTGCCTGGAGTGTATATACAGGGGGCTACCAAGAGACCCAGTACTTC
V gene: TRBV27; clone size: many; J gene: TRBJ2-2; D gene: TRBD1; CDR3 protein: CASSLQRGQGANTGELFF; CDR3 DNA: TGTGCCAGCAGTTTACAGCGTGGGCAGGGGGCGAACACCGGGGAGCTGTTTTTT
V gene: TRBV28; clone size: few; J gene: TRBJ1-2; D gene: TRBD1; CDR3 protein: CASRGQGLYGYTF; CDR3 DNA: TGTGCCAGCAGGGGACAGGGACTTTATGGCTACACCTTC
V gene: TRBV7-2; clone size: NA; J gene: TRBJ2-7; D gene: NA; CDR3 protein: CASSWRDNREQYF; CDR3 DNA: TGTGCCAGCAGCTGGCGGGACAACAGGGAGCAGTACTTC
V gene: TRBV30; clone size: few; J gene: TRBJ2-3; D gene: NA; CDR3 protein: CASPGRGSTDTQYF; CDR3 DNA: TGTGCCTCGCCTGGGCGGGGTAGCACAGATACGCAGTATTTT
V gene: TRBV21-1; clone size: NA; J gene: TRBJ2-7; D gene: NA; CDR3 protein: CASTKPGRTAAHEQYF; CDR3 DNA: TGTGCCAGCACCAAACCGGGGCGGACCGCCGCCCACGAGCAGTACTTC
V gene: TRBV28; clone size: many; J gene: TRBJ2-1; D gene: TRBD2; CDR3 protein: CASRTSGGPFF; CDR3 DNA: TGTGCCAGCAGAACCAGCGGGGGGCCCTTCTTC
V gene: TRBV14; clone size: many; J gene: TRBJ2-7; D gene: NA; CDR3 protein: CASSQAGKGSEQYF; CDR3 DNA: TGTGCCAGCAGCCAAGCTGGTAAGGGATCCGAGCAGTACTTC
V gene: TRBV11-3; clone size: many; J gene: TRBJ1-2; D gene: NA; CDR3 protein: CASSLGQTYGYTF; CDR3 DNA: TGTGCCAGCAGCTTAGGACAGACCTATGGCTACACCTTC
V gene: TRBV18; clone size: NA; J gene: TRBJ2-3; D gene: NA; CDR3 protein: CASSSPRTDTQYF; CDR3 DNA: TGTGCCAGCTCATCCCCCAGGACAGATACGCAGTATTTT
V gene: TRBV7-9; clone size: few; J gene: TRBJ1-4; D gene: NA; CDR3 protein: CASSLWGGNEKLFF; CDR3 DNA: TGTGCCAGCAGCTTATGGGGGGGCAATGAAAAACTGTTTTTT
V gene: TRBV14; clone size: NA; J gene: TRBJ2-1; D gene: NA; CDR3 protein: CASSLGRGTVYNEQFF; CDR3 DNA: TGTGCCAGCAGCCTGGGTAGGGGAACAGTCTACAATGAGCAGTTCTTC
V gene: TRBV7-3; clone size: many; J gene: TRBJ2-2; D gene: TRBD2; CDR3 protein: CASSLTGGGSRTGELFF; CDR3 DNA: TGTGCCAGCAGCTTAACGGGAGGCGGGAGTCGAACCGGGGAGCTGTTTTTT
V gene: TRBV5-6; clone size: many; J gene: TRBJ2-2; D gene: NA; CDR3 protein: CASSFWQLNTGELFF; CDR3 DNA: TGTGCCAGCAGCTTTTGGCAGTTGAACACCGGGGAGCTGTTTTTT
V gene: TRBV7-9; clone size: many; J gene: TRBJ2-5; D gene: NA; CDR3 protein: CASTTGGGRQETQYF; CDR3 DNA: TGTGCCAGCACCACAGGAGGGGGACGCCAAGAGACCCAGTACTTC
V gene: TRBV10-1; clone size: NA; J gene: TRBJ2-7; D gene: NA; CDR3 protein: CASSELRASSYEQYF; CDR3 DNA: TGCGCCAGCAGTGAGTTGCGGGCCTCCTCCTACGAGCAGTACTTC